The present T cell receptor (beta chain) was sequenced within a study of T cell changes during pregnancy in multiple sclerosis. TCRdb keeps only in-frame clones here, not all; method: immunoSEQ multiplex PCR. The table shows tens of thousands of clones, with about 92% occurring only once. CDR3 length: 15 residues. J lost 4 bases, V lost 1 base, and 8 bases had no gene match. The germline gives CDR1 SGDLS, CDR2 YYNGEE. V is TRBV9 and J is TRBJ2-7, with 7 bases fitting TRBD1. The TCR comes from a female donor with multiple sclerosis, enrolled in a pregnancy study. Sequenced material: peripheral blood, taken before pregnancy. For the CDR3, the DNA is TGTGCCAGCAGCGTATGGCCGGGACAGTCTTACGAGCAGTACTTC. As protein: CASSVWPGQSYEQYF.